These 18 T cell receptor beta chains were all obtained from the same sample, sequenced in a study of blood T cell repertoires in COVID-19. Clones were read by immunoSEQ multiplex PCR, and TCRdb kept only the in-frame ones, dropping some. The data contain around 150,000 clones, around 80% of them singletons. The sequenced sample was peripheral blood. Source of these receptors: a human donor in a cohort sampled during active COVID-19.

This clone was counted once. This chain connects TRBV4-3 to TRBJ2-3; 9 bases match TRBD1. This CDR3 has 17 residues. Per germline, CDR1 LGHNA and CDR2 YSLEER. The junction had 11 bases not matched to a gene; V was cut back by 4 bases and J by 3 bases. The CDR3 spells CASSRIHTGGKTDTQYF. The CDR3 region has the DNA TGCGCCAGCAGCCGGATACATACAGGGGGCAAGACAGATACGCAGTATTTT.

J is TRBJ2-3 and V is TRBV9; 7 nucleotides line up with TRBD1. The V segment lost 4 bases and the J segment 3 bases; nucleotides outside the gene matches: 5. The V gene's germline CDR1 is SGDLS and CDR2 YYNGEE. The CDR3 runs 14 residues. The CDR3 region is CASSFGTATDTQYF. DNA of the CDR3: TGTGCCAGCAGCTTCGGGACAGCGACAGATACGCAGTATTTT.

V gene TRBV6-1 combines with J gene TRBJ2-2; 7 bases map to TRBD1. The trim removed 1 base at V and 3 bases at J, leaving 11 bases unmatched. The CDR3 covers 18 residues. Germline CDR1 and CDR2: MNHNS and SASEGT. CDR3: CASSEGGGFAQDTGELFF. DNA for the CDR3: TGTGCCAGCAGTGAAGGAGGGGGCTTCGCCCAGGACACCGGGGAGCTGTTTTTT.

The chain carries TRBV29-1 and TRBJ2-7, with D possibly being TRBD1 (6 bases). This CDR3 is built from 11 residues. The germline gives CDR1 SQVTM, CDR2 ANQGSEA. Between the trimmed V and J ends, which lost 6 bases and 9 bases, there was a span of 15 bases. The chain's CDR3 is CSVTFRGGQYF. CDR3 nucleotide sequence: TGCAGCGTGACCTTCAGGGGTGGGCAGTACTTC.

The table lists this clone with a few counts. The rearrangement uses TRBV5-6 and TRBJ2-7; 10 nucleotides agree with TRBD1. The CDR3 loop spans 15 amino acids. In germline, CDR1 is SGHDT, CDR2 YYEEEE. Trimming removed 5 bases from V and 2 bases from J; junction bases left unmatched: 7. The CDR3 is CASRGGQGSTYEQYF. Here the CDR3 DNA reads TGTGCCAGCAGGGGGGGACAGGGGTCTACCTACGAGCAGTACTTC.

V is TRBV3-1 (or the pseudogene TRBV3-2) and J is TRBJ1-2; D is unclear. CDR3 size: 15 residues. Trimming left V 0 bases short and J 6 bases short, with 14 bases between. Per the germline V gene, CDR1 is LGHDT and CDR2 is YNNKEL (reference sequence). The CDR3 protein is CASSQDAGTGDGYTF. CDR3 nucleotide sequence: TGTGCCAGCAGCCAAGATGCGGGAACCGGGGATGGCTACACCTTC.

A note on this clone: One junction end disagrees with the germline gene, perhaps due to a read error. This chain connects TRBV11-3 to TRBJ2-7, with 7 positions matching TRBD2. CDR3 size: 15 residues. Germline-derived CDR1 and CDR2 are SGHNT and YENEEA. This CDR3 reads CASSLDGLVTGEQYF. In nucleotides, the CDR3 is TGTGCCAGCAGCCTAGACGGACTAGTAACGGGAGAGCAGTACTTC.

In this sample, this clone turned up a few times. This sequence joins TRBV19 and TRBJ1-5; no reliable D call. Germline V gene sequence: CDR1 LNHDA, CDR2 SQIVND (reference sequence). V gave up 3 bases and J gave up 0 bases, with 6 bases separating them. CDR3 size: 14 residues. CDR3: CASSIQISNQPQHF. DNA for the CDR3: TGTGCCAGTAGTATCCAGATTAGCAATCAGCCCCAGCATTTT.

The chain joins TRBV6-2 or TRBV6-3 to TRBJ1-5; D not resolved. The V and J ends lost 5 bases and 5 bases respectively, with 7 bases between them. Germline loops: CDR1 MNHEY, CDR2 SVGEGT. The CDR3 extends over 12 amino acids. As DNA, the CDR3 is TGTGCCAGCAGTCCCCCTTATCAGCCCCAGCATTTT. It specifies CASSPPYQPQHF.

DNA of the CDR3: TGTGCCAGCAGCTTAGATGGGCTTTTCCCGCAGTATTTT. Protein: CASSLDGLFPQYF. This chain connects TRBV11-3 to TRBJ2-3; D remains unclear. Germline values: CDR1 SGHNT, CDR2 YENEEA. The CDR3 is 13 residues long. With 0 bases removed from V and 10 bases from J, the gap between germline ends came to 11 bases.

The chain is built from TRBV6-5 and TRBJ2-3; D uncertain. The CDR3 extends over 15 amino acids. V was pared by 6 bases and J by 2 bases, with 15 bases between. Germline V CDR1 and CDR2: MNHEY, SVGAGI. This CDR3 reads CASSPYRVDTDTQYF. The CDR3 DNA follows: TGTGCCAGCAGCCCATACCGGGTTGACACAGATACGCAGTATTTT.

The V call is TRBV24-1, the J call TRBJ1-5; unclear D gene. V was pared by 2 bases and J by 7 bases, with 8 bases between. Per germline, CDR1 KGHDR and CDR2 SFDVKD. The CDR3 has 13 amino acids. As DNA, the CDR3 is TGTGCCACCAGTGATTCCCGCGAACAGCCCCAGCATTTT. Encoded protein: CATSDSREQPQHF.

V and J are TRBV6-2 or TRBV6-3 and TRBJ2-3, with TRBD2 matching over 10 bases. With 7 bases clipped from V and 2 bases from J, the junction kept 15 bases outside the gene matches. The germline V gene encodes CDR1 MNHEY and CDR2 SVGEGT. The CDR3 spans 18 residues. DNA for the CDR3: TGTGCCAGCACCCCGAGGGGGCTAGCGGGGGCAAACACAGATACGCAGTATTTT. Residues: CASTPRGLAGANTDTQYF.

The chain employs TRBV20-1 and TRBJ2-3; D gene ambiguous. The V end was cut by 3 bases, the J end by 3 bases, with 10 bases between. The germline gives CDR1 DFQATT, CDR2 SNEGSKA (reference sequence). The CDR3 has 13 amino acids. The CDR3 is CSASLLQTDTQYF. CDR3 bases: TGCAGTGCTAGTCTTCTACAGACAGATACGCAGTATTTT.

This chain uses TRBV9 with TRBJ2-3; TRBD2 matches 7 bases. The CDR3 runs 16 residues. CDR1 and CDR2 from the germline V gene are SGDLS and YYNGEE. Trimming at V came to 0 bases and at J to 6 bases, leaving 10 bases not matched to a gene. This chain's CDR3 is CASSVAHGGTGDTQYF. CDR3 sequence (DNA): TGTGCCAGCAGCGTAGCTCACGGGGGGACGGGCGATACGCAGTATTTT.

This clone occurred once. The chain joins TRBV6-1 to TRBJ2-2, with TRBD1 matching 9 bases. V lost 4 bases, J lost 5 bases, and 14 bases stayed unmatched. Germline CDR1 reads MNHNS; CDR2 reads SASEGT. This CDR3 spans 18 amino acids. DNA of the CDR3: TGTGCCAGCAGTGGACGGGGACAGGGAACTTCGTGGACCGGGGAGCTGTTTTTT. Translation: CASSGRGQGTSWTGELFF.

This clone was seen a handful of times. V usage is TRBV7-3 and J usage is TRBJ2-2; D might be TRBD2 (6 bases). The germline V gene has CDR1 SGHTA and CDR2 FQGTGA. The length of the CDR3 is 14 residues. V dropped 10 bases and J dropped 5 bases, with 17 bases sitting between them. The CDR3 sequence: CATRRDSSTGELFF. CDR3 DNA: TGTGCCACAAGGAGGGACTCCTCTACCGGGGAGCTGTTTTTT.

This clone showed up just a few times. The gene calls are TRBV9 and TRBJ2-7; 8 bases are a match to TRBD1. The trim removed 5 bases at V and 3 bases at J, leaving 4 bases unmatched. This CDR3 contains 13 residues. Germline CDR1 and CDR2: SGDLS and YYNGEE. CDR3 in DNA: TGTGCCAGCAGTTCCGGGACAGGCTACGAGCAGTACTTC. Residues: CASSSGTGYEQYF.